What follows are 22 T cell receptor beta chains derived from one specimen sequenced in a study of blood T cell repertoires in COVID-19. Data came from immunoSEQ multiplex PCR; TCRdb stores just in-frame clones and leaves some out. The data show 200,000 to 300,000 clones, with more than 85% seen just once and approximately 9% held by the top ten. Sequencing was done on a sample of PBMCs or T cells enriched from blood (not recorded which). The source is a middle-aged man who had recovered from COVID-19.

V is TRBV7-9 and J is TRBJ1-5, with a tentative D call TRBD1 (6 bases). The CDR3 is 15 residues long. Germline CDR1 and CDR2: SEHNR and FQNEAQ (reference sequence). V was shortened by 5 bases and J by 6 bases, with 17 bases between the two germline ends. This chain's CDR3 is CASSQTGGDRQPQHF. For the CDR3, the DNA is TGTGCCAGCAGCCAGACGGGGGGCGATCGTCAGCCCCAGCATTTT.

V is TRBV7-2 and J is TRBJ1-1; TRBD1 is a possible D gene (5 bases). The V end was cut by 1 base, the J end by 1 base, with 13 bases between. Germline V CDR1 and CDR2: SGHTA, FQGNSA. The CDR3 is 16 amino acids. The chain's CDR3 is CASSLDLQGTNTEAFF. The CDR3 coding sequence is TGTGCCAGCAGCTTAGACCTTCAGGGTACGAACACTGAAGCTTTCTTT. Full variable domain (missing parts from reference TRBV7-2 and TRBJ1-1): GAGVSQSPSNKVTEKGKDVELRCDPISGHTALYWYRQSLGQGLEFLIYFQGNSAPDKSGLPSDRFSAERTGGSVSTLTIQRTQQEDSAVYLCASSLDLQGTNTEAFFGQGTRLTVV.

V gene TRBV6-5 combines with J gene TRBJ2-1, with D perhaps matching TRBD1 (6 bases). The CDR3 length is 16 residues. V lost 0 bases and J lost 3, with 12 bases in between. Germline-derived CDR1 and CDR2 are MNHEY and SVGAGI. CDR3 sequence reads: CASSYSVRDNYNEQFF. CDR3 sequence (DNA): TGTGCCAGCAGTTACTCTGTCAGGGACAACTACAATGAGCAGTTCTTC.

This chain links TRBV7-8 with TRBJ2-6; tentatively, D is TRBD1 (7 bases). Between the trimmed V and J ends, which lost 2 bases and 0 bases, there was a span of 17 bases. The CDR3 contains 19 residues. From germline, CDR1 is SGHVS and CDR2 FQNEAQ. CDR3 amino acids: CASSLFFSGQASGANVLTF. CDR3 in DNA: TGTGCCAGCAGCTTATTCTTTAGCGGACAGGCCTCTGGGGCCAACGTCCTGACTTTC.

This clone was counted a single time. The chain combines TRBV7-3 with TRBJ2-3; 7 nucleotides agree with TRBD2. The CDR3 length is 13 residues. Germline V gene data show CDR1 as SGHTA and CDR2 as FQGTGA. Losses at the gene ends were 5 bases for V and 4 bases for J; bases not matched to a gene: 3. The CDR3 reads CASSQGGPDTQYF. CDR3 coding DNA: TGTGCCAGCAGCCAGGGAGGGCCAGATACGCAGTATTTT.

This clone was counted once. CDR3 nucleotides: TGTGCCAGCAGCTTACTACAGATCCTGAACACTGAAGCTTTCTTT. Its protein is CASSLLQILNTEAFF. This chain joins TRBV7-9 and TRBJ1-1, with unresolved D. The CDR3 has 15 residues. V lost 2 bases and J 0 bases, leaving 10 bases between the germline ends. Germline loops: CDR1 SEHNR, CDR2 FQNEAQ (reference sequence).

This clone came up once. Other DNA sequences from this sample encode an identical CDR3 as well. This sequence joins TRBV9 and TRBJ1-4; 9 nucleotides agree with TRBD1. Trimming removed 2 bases from V and 5 bases from J; junction bases left unmatched: 1. The CDR3 has 14 amino acids. From germline, CDR1 is SGDLS and CDR2 YYNGEE. The CDR3 is CASSVGTGNEKLFF. The DNA for the CDR3 is TGTGCCAGCAGCGTCGGGACAGGGAATGAAAAACTGTTTTTT.

The chain carries TRBV19 and TRBJ2-5; no clear D gene. V was clipped by 6 bases and J by 3 bases, with 14 bases between them. The CDR3 is made up of 14 amino acids. Germline CDR1 reads LNHDA; CDR2 reads SQIVND (reference sequence). In nucleotides, the CDR3 is TGTGCCAGTAGATCTCAGTCAGTCAAAGAGACCCAGTACTTC. Translation gives CASRSQSVKETQYF.

The chain carries TRBV2 and TRBJ2-3, with no clear D. Trimming left V 8 bases short and J 0 bases short, with 15 bases between. CDR3 size: 15 residues. CDR1 and CDR2 from the germline V gene are SNHLY and FYNNEI. This CDR3 reads CASVVGEGSTDTQYF. In DNA, the CDR3 is TGTGCCAGCGTCGTCGGAGAAGGTAGCACAGATACGCAGTATTTT. The whole variable domain, remainder taken from reference TRBV2 and TRBJ2-3, is EPEVTQTPSHQVTQMGQEVILRCVPISNHLYFYWYRQILGQKVEFLVSFYNNEISEKSEIFDDQFSVERPDGSNFTLKIRSTKLEDSAMYFCASVVGEGSTDTQYFGPGTRLTVL.

The chain couples TRBV11-3 to TRBJ1-2; tentative D call: TRBD1 (6 bases). CDR3 length: 13 amino acids. CDR1 and CDR2 (germline): SGHNT, YENEEA. Trimming cost V 5 bases and J 3 bases, with 10 bases left between them. The CDR3 loop is CASSTRTDYGYTF. For the CDR3, the DNA is TGTGCCAGCAGCACACGGACAGACTATGGCTACACCTTC.

The chain recombines TRBV5-1 with TRBJ1-1, with 9 bases aligning to TRBD1. Germline values: CDR1 SGHRS, CDR2 YFSETQ. V gave up 0 bases and J gave up 5 bases; unmatched junction bases: 5. CDR3 length: 15 amino acids. This CDR3 reads CASSLAYRGPTEAFF. The CDR3 DNA reads TGCGCCAGCAGCTTGGCGTACAGGGGGCCGACTGAAGCTTTCTTT. The complete variable domain, with remaining parts taken from reference TRBV5-1 and TRBJ1-1, reads KAGVTQTPRYLIKTRGQQVTLSCSPISGHRSVSWYQQTPGQGLQFLFEYFSETQRNKGNFPGRFSGRQFSNSRSEMNVSTLELGDSALYLCASSLAYRGPTEAFFGQGTRLTVV.

J is TRBJ1-6 and V is TRBV27; D possibly corresponds to TRBD1 (6 bases). This CDR3 region has 11 residues. Trimming pared 7 bases from V and 8 bases from J, leaving 6 bases between. Germline V lookup: CDR1 MNHEY, CDR2 SMNVEV (reference sequence). The CDR3 protein is CASKGDSPLHF. As DNA, the CDR3 is TGTGCCAGCAAGGGGGATTCACCCCTCCACTTT.

This clone was recorded once. The CDR3 spells CASSFTGFNEQFF. The CDR3 DNA sequence: TGTGCCAGCAGCTTTACAGGATTCAATGAGCAGTTCTTC. The chain uses TRBV7-9 and TRBJ2-1, with D possibly matching TRBD1 (5 bases). The CDR3 runs to 13 residues. Germline CDR1 and CDR2: SEHNR and FQNEAQ (reference sequence). V lost 3 bases to trimming and J lost 6 bases, with 9 bases between them. Full variable domain (rest looked up from reference TRBV7-9 and TRBJ2-1): DTGVSQNPRHKITKRGQNVTFRCDPISEHNRLYWYRQTLGQGPEFLTYFQNEAQLEKSRLLSDRFSAERPKGSFSTLEIQRTEQGDSAMYLCASSFTGFNEQFFGPGTRLTVL.

This chain uses TRBV5-6 with TRBJ1-1; D is unclear. This CDR3 is 16 amino acids long. Trimming took off 4 bases at V and 0 bases at J, with 16 bases between the two ends. In germline, CDR1 is SGHDT, CDR2 YYEEEE. This CDR3 reads CASSPPERLMNTEAFF. The CDR3 DNA reads TGTGCCAGCAGCCCCCCCGAGCGCCTGATGAACACTGAAGCTTTCTTT.

The chain employs TRBV6-1 and TRBJ1-2; 8 bases align to TRBD1. CDR1 and CDR2 (germline): MNHNS, SASEGT. V lost 3 bases, J lost 3 bases, and 15 bases stayed unmatched. This CDR3 is 18 amino acids long. DNA for the CDR3: TGTGCCAGCAGTGAGCCCCGACAGGGGTTCTTCTTTGACTATGGCTACACCTTC. Amino acids: CASSEPRQGFFFDYGYTF.

The J gene is TRBJ1-2, the V gene TRBV6-5, with unresolved D. The ends were cut back, 0 bases at V and 6 bases at J, with 11 bases in the middle. This CDR3 is built from 14 residues. The germline gives CDR1 MNHEY, CDR2 SVGAGI. CDR3 protein: CASSYSIGYDGYTF. The DNA for the CDR3 is TGTGCCAGCAGTTACTCGATCGGGTATGATGGCTACACCTTC.

A single count supports this clone. The CDR3 reads CASSLYPGGDEQFF. The CDR3 DNA reads TGTGCCAGCTCACTTTATCCGGGGGGGGATGAGCAGTTCTTC. This chain connects TRBV18 to TRBJ2-1; 8 bases align to TRBD2. Trimming cost V 4 bases and J 8 bases; bases outside gene matches: 7. CDR3 size: 14 residues. Germline V gene lookup returns CDR1 KGHSH and CDR2 LQKENI.

V usage is TRBV28 and J usage is TRBJ1-1; D is perhaps TRBD1 (5 bases). The CDR3 loop spans 15 amino acids. The V end lost 6 bases, the J end lost 5 bases, and 19 bases lay between the germline ends. Germline CDR1 and CDR2: MDHEN and SYDVKM. CDR3 residues: CASSSLKGGVTEAFF. The CDR3 DNA sequence: TGTGCCAGCAGCTCACTAAAAGGAGGGGTGACTGAAGCTTTCTTT.

The rearrangement joins TRBV6-4 to TRBJ2-3, with TRBD1 matching 8 bases. CDR1 and CDR2 (germline): MRHNA, SNTAGT. V lost 3 bases to trimming and J lost 6 bases; unmatched junction nucleotides: 5. The CDR3 is 14 residues long. In nucleotides, the CDR3 is TGTGCCAGCAGTGATCAGGGGGCAGGGGATACGCAGTATTTT. Encoded protein: CASSDQGAGDTQYF.

V gene TRBV7-2 combines with J gene TRBJ1-4; TRBD1 matches at 7 bases. Germline V gene data show CDR1 as SGHTA and CDR2 as FQGNSA. V was pared by 5 bases and J by 8 bases, with 8 bases of the junction left unmatched. The CDR3 has 14 residues. CDR3 bases: TGTGCCAGCAGCCCTGACAGGGTTTTGGAAAAACTGTTTTTT. Residues: CASSPDRVLEKLFF.

This chain's CDR3 is CAWRGQGDTGELFF. For the CDR3, the DNA is TGTGCCTGGAGGGGACAGGGGGACACCGGGGAGCTGTTTTTT. The chain joins TRBV30 to TRBJ2-2; 11 positions match TRBD1. Germline CDR1 GTSNPN, CDR2 SVGIG (reference sequence). This CDR3 is 14 amino acids long. V dropped 3 bases and J dropped 3; count of bases not matched to a gene: 0.

V gene TRBV6-5 combines with J gene TRBJ2-7; 11 bases are a match to TRBD2. The CDR3 length is 16 residues. J was trimmed by 5 bases and V by 4 bases; bases with no gene match: 10. The germline V gene encodes CDR1 MNHEY and CDR2 SVGAGI. CDR3 protein: CASSFSGRASSNEQYF. DNA of the CDR3: TGTGCCAGCAGTTTTAGCGGGAGGGCTTCTTCGAACGAGCAGTACTTC.